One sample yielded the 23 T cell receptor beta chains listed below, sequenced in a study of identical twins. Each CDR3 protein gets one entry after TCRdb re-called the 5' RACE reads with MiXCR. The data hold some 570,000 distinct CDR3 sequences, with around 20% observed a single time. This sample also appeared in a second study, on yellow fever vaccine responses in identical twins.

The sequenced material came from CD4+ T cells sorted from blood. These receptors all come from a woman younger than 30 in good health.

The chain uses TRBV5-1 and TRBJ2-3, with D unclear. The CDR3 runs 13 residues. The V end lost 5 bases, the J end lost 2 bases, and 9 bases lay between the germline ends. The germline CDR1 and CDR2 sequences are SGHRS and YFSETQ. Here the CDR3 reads CASRAFYTDTQYF. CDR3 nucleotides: TGCGCCAGCAGGGCCTTTTACACAGATACGCAGTATTTT.

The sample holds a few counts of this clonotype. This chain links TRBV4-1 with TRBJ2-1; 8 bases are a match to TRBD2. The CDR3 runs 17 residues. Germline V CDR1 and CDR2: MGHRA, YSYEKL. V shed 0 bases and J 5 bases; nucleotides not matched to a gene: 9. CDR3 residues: CASSQDLSGGADNEQFF. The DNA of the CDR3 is TGCGCCAGCAGCCAAGATCTATCCGGGGGGGCCGACAATGAGCAGTTCTTC.

CDR3 DNA: TGCAGTGCGACGGGACCCCCTTTGGATGAGCAGTTCTTC. This encodes CSATGPPLDEQFF. The chain carries TRBV20-1 and TRBJ2-1, with D perhaps given as TRBD1 or TRBD2 (5 bases each). Per germline, CDR1 DFQATT and CDR2 SNEGSKA (reference sequence). The CDR3 spans 13 residues. Trimming cost V 6 bases and J 8 bases, with 17 bases left between them.

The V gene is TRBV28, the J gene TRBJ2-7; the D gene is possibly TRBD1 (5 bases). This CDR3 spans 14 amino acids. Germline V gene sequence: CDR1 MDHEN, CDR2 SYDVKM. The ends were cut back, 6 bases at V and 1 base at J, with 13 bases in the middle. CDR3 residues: CASRARGGSYEQYF. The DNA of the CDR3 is TGTGCCAGCAGAGCTAGGGGTGGGTCCTACGAGCAGTACTTC.

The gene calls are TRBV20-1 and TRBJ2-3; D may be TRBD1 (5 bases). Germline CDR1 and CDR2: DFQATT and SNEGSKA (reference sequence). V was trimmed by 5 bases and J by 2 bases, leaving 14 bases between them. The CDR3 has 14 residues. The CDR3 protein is CSAGAGQLTDTQYF. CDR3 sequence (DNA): TGCAGTGCTGGAGCAGGGCAACTCACAGATACGCAGTATTTT.

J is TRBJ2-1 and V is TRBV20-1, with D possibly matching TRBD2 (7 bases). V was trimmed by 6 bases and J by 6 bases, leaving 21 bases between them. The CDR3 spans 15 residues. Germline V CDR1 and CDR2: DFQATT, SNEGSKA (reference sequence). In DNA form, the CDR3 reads TGCAGTGCGCAGCGGGACAAGGAGTGGGTCAATGAGCAGTTCTTC. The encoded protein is CSAQRDKEWVNEQFF.

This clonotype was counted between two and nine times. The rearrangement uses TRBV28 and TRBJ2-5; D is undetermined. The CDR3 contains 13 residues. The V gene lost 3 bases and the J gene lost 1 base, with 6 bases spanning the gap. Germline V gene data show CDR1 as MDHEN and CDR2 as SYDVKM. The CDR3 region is CASSFILQETQYF. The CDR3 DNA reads TGTGCCAGCAGTTTTATCCTCCAAGAGACCCAGTACTTC.

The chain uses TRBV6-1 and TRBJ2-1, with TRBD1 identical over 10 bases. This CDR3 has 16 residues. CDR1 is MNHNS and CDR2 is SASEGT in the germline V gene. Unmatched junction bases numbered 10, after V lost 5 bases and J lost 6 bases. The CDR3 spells CASSTSDRGLVNEQFF. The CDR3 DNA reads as TGTGCCAGCAGTACCAGCGACAGGGGGCTTGTCAATGAGCAGTTCTTC.

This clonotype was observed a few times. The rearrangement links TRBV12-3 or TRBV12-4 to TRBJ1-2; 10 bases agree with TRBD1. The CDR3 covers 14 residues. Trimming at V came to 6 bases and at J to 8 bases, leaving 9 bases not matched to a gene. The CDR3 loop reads CASSPMGQGSGYTF. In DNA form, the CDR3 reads TGTGCCAGCAGCCCCATGGGACAGGGGAGCGGCTACACCTTC.

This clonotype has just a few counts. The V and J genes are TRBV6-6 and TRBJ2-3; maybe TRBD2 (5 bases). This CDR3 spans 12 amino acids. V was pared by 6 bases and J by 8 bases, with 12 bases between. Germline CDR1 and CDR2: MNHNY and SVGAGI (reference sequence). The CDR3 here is CASSRREGTQYF. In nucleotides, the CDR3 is TGTGCCAGCAGCCGTAGAGAGGGTACGCAGTATTTT.

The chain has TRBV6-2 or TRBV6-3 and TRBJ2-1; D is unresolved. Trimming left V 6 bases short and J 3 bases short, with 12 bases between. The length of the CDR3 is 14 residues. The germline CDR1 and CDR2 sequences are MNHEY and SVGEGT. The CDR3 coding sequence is TGTGCCAGCAGCCCGCTAAATATCTACAATGAGCAGTTCTTC. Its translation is CASSPLNIYNEQFF.

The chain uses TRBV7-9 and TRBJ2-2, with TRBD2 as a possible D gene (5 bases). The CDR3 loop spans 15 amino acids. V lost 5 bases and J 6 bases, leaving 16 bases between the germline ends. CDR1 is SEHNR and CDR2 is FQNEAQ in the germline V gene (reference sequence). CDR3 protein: CASSLPYGVPGELFF. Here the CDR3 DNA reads TGTGCCAGCAGCCTCCCTTACGGGGTCCCCGGGGAGCTGTTTTTT.

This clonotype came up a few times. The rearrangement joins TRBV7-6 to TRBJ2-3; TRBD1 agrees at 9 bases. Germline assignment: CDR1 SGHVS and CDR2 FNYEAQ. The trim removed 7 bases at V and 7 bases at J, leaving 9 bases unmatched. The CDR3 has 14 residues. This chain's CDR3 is CASNPGTGLNTQYF. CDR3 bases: TGTGCCAGCAACCCGGGGACAGGGTTGAATACGCAGTATTTT.

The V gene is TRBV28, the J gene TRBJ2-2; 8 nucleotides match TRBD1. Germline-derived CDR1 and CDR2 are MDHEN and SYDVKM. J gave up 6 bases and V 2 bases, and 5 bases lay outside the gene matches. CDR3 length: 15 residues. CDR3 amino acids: CASSLQGALSGELFF. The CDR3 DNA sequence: TGTGCCAGCAGTTTACAGGGGGCGTTATCCGGGGAGCTGTTTTTT.

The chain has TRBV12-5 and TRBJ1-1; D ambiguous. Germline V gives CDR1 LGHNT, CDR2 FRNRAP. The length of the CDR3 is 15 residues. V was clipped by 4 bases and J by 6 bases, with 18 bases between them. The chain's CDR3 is CASGWTSGALSEAFF. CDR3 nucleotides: TGTGCTAGTGGTTGGACGTCGGGTGCGCTATCTGAAGCTTTCTTT.

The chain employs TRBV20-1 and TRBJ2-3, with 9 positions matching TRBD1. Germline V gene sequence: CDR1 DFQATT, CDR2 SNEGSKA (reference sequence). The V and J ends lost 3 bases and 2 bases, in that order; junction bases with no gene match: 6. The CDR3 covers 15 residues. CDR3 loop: CSASRDRVATDTQYF. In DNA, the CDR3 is TGCAGTGCTAGCCGGGACAGGGTGGCCACAGATACGCAGTATTTT.

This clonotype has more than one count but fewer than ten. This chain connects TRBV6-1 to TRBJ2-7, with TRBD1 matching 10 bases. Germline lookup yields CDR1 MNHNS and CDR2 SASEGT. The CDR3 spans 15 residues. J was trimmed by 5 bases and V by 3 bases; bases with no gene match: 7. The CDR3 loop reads CASSDSGTGAHEQYF. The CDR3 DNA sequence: TGTGCCAGCAGTGATAGTGGGACAGGGGCCCACGAGCAGTACTTC.

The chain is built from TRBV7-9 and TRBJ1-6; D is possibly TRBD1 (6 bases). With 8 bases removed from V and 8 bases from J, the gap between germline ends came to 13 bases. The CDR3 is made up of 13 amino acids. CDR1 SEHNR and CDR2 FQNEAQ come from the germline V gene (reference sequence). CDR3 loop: CASGQGWDSPLHF. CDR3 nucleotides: TGTGCCAGCGGCCAGGGGTGGGATTCACCCCTCCACTTT.

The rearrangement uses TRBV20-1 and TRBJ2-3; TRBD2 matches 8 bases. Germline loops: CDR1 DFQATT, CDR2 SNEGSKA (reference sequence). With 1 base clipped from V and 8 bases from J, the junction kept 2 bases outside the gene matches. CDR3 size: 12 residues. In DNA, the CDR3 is TGCAGTGCTAGAGGGGCGGGGGGTACGCAGTATTTT. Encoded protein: CSARGAGGTQYF.

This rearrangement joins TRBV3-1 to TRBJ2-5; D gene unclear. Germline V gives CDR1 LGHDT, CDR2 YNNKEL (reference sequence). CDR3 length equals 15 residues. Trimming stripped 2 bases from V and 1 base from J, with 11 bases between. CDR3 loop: CASSQSSVGQETQYF. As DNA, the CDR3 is TGTGCCAGCAGCCAATCATCGGTAGGCCAAGAGACCCAGTACTTC.

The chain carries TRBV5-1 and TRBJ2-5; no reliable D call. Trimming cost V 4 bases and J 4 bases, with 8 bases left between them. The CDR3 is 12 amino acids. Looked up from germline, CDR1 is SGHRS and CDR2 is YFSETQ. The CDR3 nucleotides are TGCGCCAGCAGCACAGTTTCAGAGACCCAGTACTTC. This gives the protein CASSTVSETQYF.

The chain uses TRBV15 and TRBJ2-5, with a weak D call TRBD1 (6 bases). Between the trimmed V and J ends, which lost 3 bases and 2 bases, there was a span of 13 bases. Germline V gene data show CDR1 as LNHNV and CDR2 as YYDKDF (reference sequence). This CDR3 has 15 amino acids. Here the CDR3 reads CATSSTLRGQETQYF. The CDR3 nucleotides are TGTGCCACCAGCAGTACCCTCAGGGGTCAAGAGACCCAGTACTTC.

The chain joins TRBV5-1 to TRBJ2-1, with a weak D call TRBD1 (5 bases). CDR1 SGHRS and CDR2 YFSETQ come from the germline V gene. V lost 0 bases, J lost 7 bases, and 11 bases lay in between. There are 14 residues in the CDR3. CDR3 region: CASSLVGRENEQFF. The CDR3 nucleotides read TGCGCCAGCAGCTTGGTCGGCAGGGAAAATGAGCAGTTCTTC.